This T cell receptor (beta chain) was sequenced for a study of cytomegalovirus exposure and HLA in healthy donors. Study-wide results and caveats: DRB1 had the most TCR associations and HLA-C the fewest, a later analysis found, with rates varying by HLA locus.

Amplification used 60 Vbeta primers and 13 Jbeta primers. Measured with immunoSEQ multiplex PCR; TCRdb has only the in-frame clones, and not every one. The repertoire holds 100,000 to 150,000 clones, with 70% to 85% as singletons. As regards this clone: Its antigen is as yet unknown.

The clonotype originates from a middle-aged man in good health and CMV-seronegative. Sequencing was carried out using PBMCs.

The CDR3 here is CASSLDHAPLHF. The CDR3, as DNA: TGTGCCAGCAGCTTAGATCATGCACCCCTCCACTTT. The chain uses TRBV11-2 and TRBJ1-6; D uncertain. From germline, CDR1 is SGHAT and CDR2 FQNNGV. This CDR3 comprises 12 residues. The V gene lost 0 bases and the J gene lost 11 bases, with 5 bases spanning the gap.